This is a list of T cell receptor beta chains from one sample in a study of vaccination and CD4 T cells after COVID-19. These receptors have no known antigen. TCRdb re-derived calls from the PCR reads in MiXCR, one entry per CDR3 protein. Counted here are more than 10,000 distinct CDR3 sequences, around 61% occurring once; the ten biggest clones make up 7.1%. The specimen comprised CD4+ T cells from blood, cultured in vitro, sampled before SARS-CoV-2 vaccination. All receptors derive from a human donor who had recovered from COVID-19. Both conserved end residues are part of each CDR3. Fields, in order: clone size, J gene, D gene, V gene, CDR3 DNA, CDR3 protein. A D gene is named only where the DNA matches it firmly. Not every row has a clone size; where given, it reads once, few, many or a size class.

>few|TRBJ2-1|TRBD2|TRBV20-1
TGCAGTGCTAGATGGACTAGCGGGAAAGGGCAGTTCTTC
CSARWTSGKGQFF
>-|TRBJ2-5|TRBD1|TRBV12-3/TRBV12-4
TGTGCCAGCACCAATGGACAGGGGGCGGGGGAGACCCAGTACTTC
CASTNGQGAGETQYF
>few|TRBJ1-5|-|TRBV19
TGTGCCAGTAGTATAGAGGGAAACAGTCGTCAGCCCCAGCATTTT
CASSIEGNSRQPQHF
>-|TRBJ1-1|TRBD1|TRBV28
TGTGCCAGCAGTTTACGGACAGGGAACACTGAAGCTTTCTTT
CASSLRTGNTEAFF
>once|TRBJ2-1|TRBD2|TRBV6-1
TGTGCCAGCAGTCCTAAGCGGGATCCCTACAATGAGCAGTTCTTC
CASSPKRDPYNEQFF
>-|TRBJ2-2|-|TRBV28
TGTGCCAGCAGACAATCAACAGGGAATACCGGGGAGCTGTTTTTT
CASRQSTGNTGELFF
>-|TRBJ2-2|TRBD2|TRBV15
TGTGCCACCAGCGCTCCGGGACTAGGGGTCACCGGGGAGCTGTTTTTT
CATSAPGLGVTGELFF
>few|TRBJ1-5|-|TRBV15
TGTGCCACCAGCAGGACCAGACAGGTCTGGGATCAGCCCCAGCATTTT
CATSRTRQVWDQPQHF
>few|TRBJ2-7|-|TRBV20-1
TGCAGTGCCCTCCGGAGGGGTACCTACGAGCAGTACTTC
CSALRRGTYEQYF
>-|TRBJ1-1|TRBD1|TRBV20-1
TGCAGTGCTAGAAAAACAGGGGTACGGACTGAAGCTTTCTTT
CSARKTGVRTEAFF
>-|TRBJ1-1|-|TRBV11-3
TGTGCCAGCAGCCAACAGGGAGAGACGACTGAAGCTTTCTTT
CASSQQGETTEAFF
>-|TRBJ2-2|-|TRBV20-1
TGCAGTGCCCGGGACAATTTGAACACCGGGGAGCTGTTTTTT
CSARDNLNTGELFF
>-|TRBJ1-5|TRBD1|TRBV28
TGTGCCAGCAGTCAGACCAGGGGGCTTGGCAATCAGCCCCAGCATTTT
CASSQTRGLGNQPQHF
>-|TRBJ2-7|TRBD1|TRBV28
TGTGCCAGCAGAAGCCCCCCGGGACAGGGGAACGAGCAGTACTTC
CASRSPPGQGNEQYF
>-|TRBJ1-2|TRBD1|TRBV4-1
TGCGCCAGCAGCCAAGAGGGACAGGGTAATTATGGCTACACCTTC
CASSQEGQGNYGYTF
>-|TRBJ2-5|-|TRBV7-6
TGTGCCAGCAGCTTAGCGTCTACAGGCGACCAGTACTTC
CASSLASTGDQYF
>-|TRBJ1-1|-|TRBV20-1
TGCAGTGCTTCGAATAATGAAGCTTTCTTT
CSASNNEAFF
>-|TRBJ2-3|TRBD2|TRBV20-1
TGCAGTGCTAGGACCCCTAGCGGATCTAGCACAGATACGCAGTATTTT
CSARTPSGSSTDTQYF
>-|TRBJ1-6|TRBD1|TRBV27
TGTGCCAGCAGTTTTGGGACAGGGGGCAGGTATAATTCACCCCTCCACTTT
CASSFGTGGRYNSPLHF
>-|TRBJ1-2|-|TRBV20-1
TGCAGTGCTAGAGAGGCCAGAACTAACTATGGCTACACCTTC
CSAREARTNYGYTF
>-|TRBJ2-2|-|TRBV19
TGTGCCAGTAGTGCGCAGGGTAACACCGGGGAGCTGTTTTTT
CASSAQGNTGELFF
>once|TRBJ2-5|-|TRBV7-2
TGTGCCAGCAGTAGAGGGATTTTCGAGACCCAGTACTTC
CASSRGIFETQYF
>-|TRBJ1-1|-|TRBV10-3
TGTGCCATCAGGGCAGGGAACACTGAAGCTTTCTTT
CAIRAGNTEAFF